A single T cell receptor beta chain is shown here with its context. The antigen is undetermined. The data belong to a study of cytomegalovirus exposure and HLA in healthy donors. The CDR3 runs to 15 residues. CDR1 is SNHLY and CDR2 is FYNNEI in the germline V gene. Unmatched junction bases numbered 5, after V lost 5 bases and J lost 6 bases. The primer mix had 60 Vbeta and 13 Jbeta primers. The method was immunoSEQ multiplex PCR; TCRdb's version includes in-frame clones alone and lacks a portion of them. This sample has 130,000 to 150,000 clones, with around 80% found just once. Overall study results and limits: In vitro, three CMV-associated chains proved specific for CMV antigens. Despite most TCR sequences being rare, some public TCRs occurred in many donors. The study assumed roughly uniform donor sequencing depth for presence/absence analyses. In an earlier analysis, about 87% or about 30%: the productive usage of most TCR beta V segments.

V and J are TRBV2 and TRBJ1-6; 9 bases map to TRBD1. The TCR was taken from a man aged 40-55 years in good health and CMV-seronegative. What was sequenced was PBMCs. The CDR3 is CASSYDRGANSPLHF. In DNA, the CDR3 is TGTGCCAGCAGTTACGACAGGGGGGCTAATTCACCCCTCCACTTT.